The TCR beta chain under discussion was sequenced for a study of vaccination and CD4 T cells after COVID-19. Turning to the study itself: Convalescent individuals numbered four females and six males, two being Hispanic.

The CDR3 runs 12 residues. V was clipped by 0 bases and J by 8 bases, with 7 bases between them. Germline CDR1 is LNHNV and CDR2 is YYDKDF (reference sequence). Sample time point: late sampling 161 to 241 days after vaccination in three convalescent patients. Treatment of the sample: approximately 10-day PBMC culture with coronavirus spike peptide pools or control peptides (ViraFEST assay). The authors cultured 2 million or so PBMCs per well with around 10 IU/ml IL-2 and 7.5 to 10 ug/ml peptide pools. Sequencing of the DNA from cultured CD4+ T cells was carried out with the Oncomine TCR Beta short-read assay. MiXCR was run by TCRdb on the PCR reads, yielding one entry per CDR3 protein. The sample has 25,000 to 30,000 distinct CDR3 sequences, roughly 38% seen once. This clonotype is categorized as medium-sized. Its antigen is unidentified.

The chain joins TRBV15 to TRBJ1-2, with no clear D. The sequence came from a human donor who had recovered from COVID-19. The sequences come from CD4+ T cells from blood, cultured in vitro, collected about 7 months after SARS-CoV-2 vaccination. The CDR3 region is CATSRDQVGYTF. CDR3 nucleotide sequence: TGTGCCACCAGCAGAGACCAAGTAGGCTACACCTTC. Complete variable domain (other parts from reference TRBV15 and TRBJ1-2): DAMVIQNPRYQVTQFGKPVTLSCSQTLNHNVMYWYQQKSSQAPKLLFHYYDKDFNNEADTPDNFQSRRPNTSFCFLDIRSPGLGDTAMYLCATSRDQVGYTFGSGTRLTVV.